The rows below give T cell receptor beta chains drawn from one sample of a study of T cells in Graves' hyperthyroidism and ophthalmopathy. One entry per CDR3 protein, called by TCRdb with MiXCR from the multiplex PCR reads. Of 500,000 to 750,000 distinct CDR3 sequences in the sample, roughly 46% were seen once. The source material was peripheral blood or thyroid tissue (not recorded which). These receptors originate from a young woman with Graves' hyperthyroidism. The CDR3 runs from the conserved cysteine through the conserved F or W. D genes are given only for firm matches. The size field is filled for only some rows; it gives once, few, many or a size class.

cdr3_aa: CASSLGGDTIYF
cdr3_nt: TGTGCCAGCAGTCTGGGGGGGGACACCATATATTTT
v_call: TRBV2
j_call: TRBJ1-3
d_call: .
cdr3_length: 12
clone_size: few

cdr3_aa: CATSRSTGGSGANVLTF
cdr3_nt: TGTGCCACCAGCAGATCGACAGGGGGCTCTGGGGCCAACGTCCTGACTTTC
v_call: TRBV15
j_call: TRBJ2-6
d_call: TRBD1
cdr3_length: 17
clone_size: .

cdr3_aa: CAISESAGPGGGYTF
cdr3_nt: TGTGCCATCAGTGAGTCGGCAGGGCCAGGGGGTGGCTACACCTTC
v_call: TRBV10-3
j_call: TRBJ1-2
d_call: TRBD1
cdr3_length: 15
clone_size: .

cdr3_aa: CASSVEVGGVFEQFF
cdr3_nt: TGTGCCAGCAGCGTAGAGGTGGGAGGGGTTTTTGAGCAGTTCTTC
v_call: TRBV9
j_call: TRBJ2-1
d_call: TRBD2
cdr3_length: 15
clone_size: .

cdr3_aa: CASSATDRDTEAFF
cdr3_nt: TGTGCCAGCAGTGCAACCGACAGGGACACTGAAGCTTTCTTT
v_call: TRBV2
j_call: TRBJ1-1
d_call: TRBD1
cdr3_length: 14
clone_size: .

cdr3_aa: CSARWLAGNEQYF
cdr3_nt: TGCAGTGCTAGGTGGCTAGCTGGAAACGAGCAGTACTTC
v_call: TRBV20-1
j_call: TRBJ2-7
d_call: .
cdr3_length: 13
clone_size: many

cdr3_aa: CSARPPGGAFF
cdr3_nt: TGCAGTGCCCGACCACCCGGGGGAGCTTTCTTT
v_call: TRBV20-1
j_call: TRBJ1-1
d_call: .
cdr3_length: 11
clone_size: .

cdr3_aa: CSVEGRGLGETQYF
cdr3_nt: TGCAGCGTTGAAGGCAGGGGGCTGGGGGAGACCCAGTACTTC
v_call: TRBV29-1
j_call: TRBJ2-5
d_call: TRBD1
cdr3_length: 14
clone_size: .

cdr3_aa: CASSLGPNEETQYF
cdr3_nt: TGTGCCAGCAGTTTAGGACCCAACGAGGAGACCCAGTACTTC
v_call: TRBV27
j_call: TRBJ2-5
d_call: .
cdr3_length: 14
clone_size: many

cdr3_aa: CASSQGGIPGANVLTF
cdr3_nt: TGTGCCAGCAGCCAAGGGGGGATCCCTGGGGCCAACGTCCTGACTTTC
v_call: TRBV12-3/TRBV12-4
j_call: TRBJ2-6
d_call: .
cdr3_length: 16
clone_size: .

cdr3_aa: CASKGQGGETQYF
cdr3_nt: TGTGCCAGCAAAGGACAGGGCGGAGAGACCCAGTACTTC
v_call: TRBV2
j_call: TRBJ2-5
d_call: TRBD1
cdr3_length: 13
clone_size: .

cdr3_aa: CASSLGGRPGNTIYF
cdr3_nt: TGTGCCAGCAGCTTAGGCGGACGTCCTGGAAACACCATATATTTT
v_call: TRBV7-9
j_call: TRBJ1-3
d_call: .
cdr3_length: 15
clone_size: many

cdr3_aa: CASSLEAGAEQYF
cdr3_nt: TGTGCCAGCAGCTTAGAGGCGGGAGCCGAGCAGTACTTC
v_call: TRBV7-2
j_call: TRBJ2-7
d_call: TRBD2
cdr3_length: 13
clone_size: .

cdr3_aa: CARDRGRTNYGYTF
cdr3_nt: TGTGCCCGGGACAGGGGGAGGACGAACTATGGCTACACCTTC
v_call: TRBV30
j_call: TRBJ1-2
d_call: TRBD1
cdr3_length: 14
clone_size: few

cdr3_aa: CASSLRYGAGSEMDYGYTF
cdr3_nt: TGTGCCAGCAGCTTAAGGTATGGGGCGGGATCTGAAATGGACTATGGCTACACCTTC
v_call: TRBV7-3
j_call: TRBJ1-2
d_call: .
cdr3_length: 19
clone_size: .

cdr3_aa: CASSVAGGQPQHF
cdr3_nt: TGTGCCAGCAGCGTCGCAGGGGGTCAGCCCCAGCATTTT
v_call: TRBV9
j_call: TRBJ1-5
d_call: TRBD1
cdr3_length: 13
clone_size: many

cdr3_aa: CATEGGDTYTEAFF
cdr3_nt: TGTGCCACCGAGGGTGGGGACACCTACACTGAAGCTTTCTTT
v_call: TRBV6-1
j_call: TRBJ1-1
d_call: .
cdr3_length: 14
clone_size: many

cdr3_aa: CATSRRTGSYEQYF
cdr3_nt: TGTGCCACCAGCAGACGGACAGGTTCTTACGAGCAGTACTTC
v_call: TRBV15
j_call: TRBJ2-7
d_call: TRBD1
cdr3_length: 14
clone_size: many

cdr3_aa: CSVALRANYGYTF
cdr3_nt: TGCAGCGTTGCCCTCCGGGCTAACTATGGCTACACCTTC
v_call: TRBV29-1
j_call: TRBJ1-2
d_call: .
cdr3_length: 13
clone_size: .

cdr3_aa: CASSHIAGSTDTQYF
cdr3_nt: TGTGCCAGCAGCCACATAGCGGGAAGCACAGATACGCAGTATTTT
v_call: TRBV9
j_call: TRBJ2-3
d_call: TRBD2
cdr3_length: 15
clone_size: .

cdr3_aa: CAWKWLGANYGYTF
cdr3_nt: TGTGCCTGGAAGTGGCTAGGCGCCAACTATGGCTACACCTTC
v_call: TRBV30
j_call: TRBJ1-2
d_call: .
cdr3_length: 14
clone_size: .

cdr3_aa: CASSLLGGPGSIREAFF
cdr3_nt: TGTGCCAGCAGCTTACTGGGGGGGCCAGGGTCTATCCGTGAAGCTTTCTTT
v_call: TRBV7-8
j_call: TRBJ1-1
d_call: .
cdr3_length: 17
clone_size: many

cdr3_aa: CASSFSAGGISTDTQYF
cdr3_nt: TGTGCCAGCAGCTTTTCGGCGGGGGGAATTAGCACAGATACGCAGTATTTT
v_call: TRBV7-2
j_call: TRBJ2-3
d_call: TRBD2
cdr3_length: 17
clone_size: many

cdr3_aa: CASRLQASTEAFF
cdr3_nt: TGTGCCAGCCGCCTCCAGGCGAGCACTGAAGCTTTCTTT
v_call: TRBV25-1
j_call: TRBJ1-1
d_call: .
cdr3_length: 13
clone_size: many

cdr3_aa: CASSAGGYTF
cdr3_nt: TGTGCCAGCTCAGCGGGAGGCTACACCTTC
v_call: TRBV7-2
j_call: TRBJ1-2
d_call: .
cdr3_length: 10
clone_size: few

cdr3_aa: CSGETGSGSGTQYF
cdr3_nt: TGCAGCGGGGAGACAGGGAGCGGCTCGGGTACGCAGTATTTT
v_call: TRBV29-1
j_call: TRBJ2-3
d_call: TRBD1
cdr3_length: 14
clone_size: many

cdr3_aa: CASSSDRGGKTQYF
cdr3_nt: TGTGCCAGCAGCTCTGACAGGGGAGGGAAGACCCAGTACTTC
v_call: TRBV7-6
j_call: TRBJ2-5
d_call: .
cdr3_length: 14
clone_size: .

cdr3_aa: CASSPPDRRISGYTF
cdr3_nt: TGTGCCAGCAGTCCCCCGGACAGAAGGATTTCTGGCTACACCTTC
v_call: TRBV27
j_call: TRBJ1-2
d_call: .
cdr3_length: 15
clone_size: few

cdr3_aa: CSVPGTGNETQYF
cdr3_nt: TGCAGCGTTCCCGGGACAGGGAACGAGACCCAGTACTTC
v_call: TRBV29-1
j_call: TRBJ2-5
d_call: TRBD1
cdr3_length: 13
clone_size: .

cdr3_aa: CSARDKEDLTF
cdr3_nt: TGCAGTGCTAGAGATAAAGAGGACCTGACTTTC
v_call: TRBV20-1
j_call: TRBJ2-6
d_call: .
cdr3_length: 11
clone_size: .

cdr3_aa: CASSPSGTGNTIYF
cdr3_nt: TGCGCCAGCAGCCCCAGCGGGACTGGAAACACCATATATTTT
v_call: TRBV4-1
j_call: TRBJ1-3
d_call: .
cdr3_length: 14
clone_size: few

cdr3_aa: CASSLGTADYGYTF
cdr3_nt: TGCGCCAGCAGCTTGGGGACGGCTGACTATGGCTACACCTTC
v_call: TRBV12-3/TRBV12-4
j_call: TRBJ1-2
d_call: .
cdr3_length: 14
clone_size: many

cdr3_aa: CASGSGGQGASGEKLFF
cdr3_nt: TGTGCCAGCGGTAGCGGGGGACAGGGCGCATCGGGAGAAAAACTGTTTTTT
v_call: TRBV9
j_call: TRBJ1-4
d_call: TRBD1
cdr3_length: 17
clone_size: .

cdr3_aa: CASRHLTDEQYF
cdr3_nt: TGTGCCAGCAGACATCTGACGGACGAGCAGTACTTC
v_call: TRBV6-2/TRBV6-3
j_call: TRBJ2-7
d_call: .
cdr3_length: 12
clone_size: once

cdr3_aa: CASSFQGSTYEQYF
cdr3_nt: TGTGCCAGCAGCTTTCAGGGCTCAACCTACGAGCAGTACTTC
v_call: TRBV11-1
j_call: TRBJ2-7
d_call: .
cdr3_length: 14
clone_size: .

cdr3_aa: CASSGGQRNQPQHF
cdr3_nt: TGTGCCAGCAGCGGTGGACAGCGCAATCAGCCCCAGCATTTT
v_call: TRBV5-8
j_call: TRBJ1-5
d_call: .
cdr3_length: 14
clone_size: many

cdr3_aa: CSARGDRNQPQHF
cdr3_nt: TGCAGTGCTAGAGGCGACAGAAATCAGCCCCAGCATTTT
v_call: TRBV20-1
j_call: TRBJ1-5
d_call: .
cdr3_length: 13
clone_size: many

cdr3_aa: CASRGTSETYQETQYF
cdr3_nt: TGTGCCAGCAGAGGGACTAGCGAGACCTACCAAGAGACCCAGTACTTC
v_call: TRBV2
j_call: TRBJ2-5
d_call: TRBD2
cdr3_length: 16
clone_size: once

cdr3_aa: CATSEGSPLHF
cdr3_nt: TGTGCCACCAGTGAGGGGTCGCCCCTCCACTTT
v_call: TRBV10-3
j_call: TRBJ1-6
d_call: .
cdr3_length: 11
clone_size: .

cdr3_aa: CSARRMVGELFF
cdr3_nt: TGCAGTGCTAGACGGATGGTCGGGGAGCTGTTTTTT
v_call: TRBV20-1
j_call: TRBJ2-2
d_call: .
cdr3_length: 12
clone_size: .

cdr3_aa: CASSGIVSMSYTF
cdr3_nt: TGTGCCAGCAGTGGAATAGTTAGCATGAGCTACACCTTC
v_call: TRBV2
j_call: TRBJ1-2
d_call: .
cdr3_length: 13
clone_size: once

cdr3_aa: CASSENLALNQPQHF
cdr3_nt: TGTGCCAGCAGTGAAAATTTGGCACTTAATCAGCCCCAGCATTTT
v_call: TRBV2
j_call: TRBJ1-5
d_call: .
cdr3_length: 15
clone_size: many

cdr3_aa: CASSIRNEKLFF
cdr3_nt: TGTGCCAGCAGCATCAGGAATGAAAAACTGTTTTTT
v_call: TRBV5-8
j_call: TRBJ1-4
d_call: .
cdr3_length: 12
clone_size: many

cdr3_aa: CAISESGGGTEAFF
cdr3_nt: TGTGCCATCAGTGAGTCAGGGGGTGGCACTGAAGCTTTCTTT
v_call: TRBV10-3
j_call: TRBJ1-1
d_call: .
cdr3_length: 14
clone_size: many

cdr3_aa: CASSMSQGRSGANVLTF
cdr3_nt: TGTGCCAGTAGTATGTCCCAGGGGCGCTCTGGGGCCAACGTCCTGACTTTC
v_call: TRBV19
j_call: TRBJ2-6
d_call: .
cdr3_length: 17
clone_size: .

cdr3_aa: CASQIAGGSYEQYF
cdr3_nt: TGTGCCAGCCAAATAGCGGGAGGCTCCTACGAGCAGTACTTC
v_call: TRBV12-3/TRBV12-4
j_call: TRBJ2-7
d_call: TRBD2
cdr3_length: 14
clone_size: many

cdr3_aa: CASRLAGLAETQYF
cdr3_nt: TGTGCCAGCAGACTAGCGGGACTAGCCGAGACCCAGTACTTC
v_call: TRBV25-1
j_call: TRBJ2-5
d_call: TRBD2
cdr3_length: 14
clone_size: .